Listed here are 27 T cell receptor beta chains from one sample, sequenced in a study of T cell responses to AZD1222 COVID-19 vaccine. Repertoires were generated with immunoSEQ multiplex PCR, while TCRdb's copy carries only in-frame clones and drops some. The table includes more than 150,000 clones, around 94% detected once. The sequencing here drew on peripheral blood, taken on day 0 of AZD1222 vaccination. The receptor source for this set is an adult in good health.

V is TRBV7-8 and J is TRBJ1-1, with D perhaps matching TRBD1 (6 bases). Germline CDR1 and CDR2: SGHVS and FQNEAQ. Deletions cut 5 bases from V and 5 bases from J, with 18 bases between. The CDR3 runs 15 residues. The CDR3 DNA is TGTGCCAGCAGCCTTACACAGGGAAGGTATACTGAAGCTTTCTTT. It is translated as CASSLTQGRYTEAFF.

This clone was counted once. V and J are TRBV15 and TRBJ1-1; a possible D gene is TRBD1 (6 bases). The CDR3 covers 15 residues. Germline loops: CDR1 LNHNV, CDR2 YYDKDF (reference sequence). The germline V and J ends were trimmed by 3 bases and 0 bases, with 11 bases remaining between them. The CDR3 is CATSRTGYLNTEAFF. In nucleotides, the CDR3 is TGTGCCACCAGCAGGACAGGCTATTTGAACACTGAAGCTTTCTTT. Supplemented by reference TRBV15 and TRBJ1-1, the full variable domain reads DAMVIQNPRYQVTQFGKPVTLSCSQTLNHNVMYWYQQKSSQAPKLLFHYYDKDFNNEADTPDNFQSRRPNTSFCFLDIRSPGLGDTAMYLCATSRTGYLNTEAFFGQGTRLTVV.

This chain uses TRBV30 with TRBJ2-2; the D gene is possibly TRBD2 (6 bases). The CDR3 spans 14 residues. The V gene's germline CDR1 is GTSNPN and CDR2 SVGIG (reference sequence). V lost 2 bases to trimming and J lost 4 bases, with 11 bases between them. The DNA of the CDR3 is TGTGCCTGGAGTATCGGGAGTGGCACCGGGGAGCTGTTTTTT. Amino acid sequence: CAWSIGSGTGELFF. Complete variable domain (other parts from reference TRBV30 and TRBJ2-2): SQTIHQWPATLVQPVGSPLSLECTVEGTSNPNLYWYRQAAGRGLQLLFYSVGIGQISSEVPQNLSASRPQDRQFILSSKKLLLSDSGFYLCAWSIGSGTGELFFGEGSRLTVL.

V and J are TRBV28 and TRBJ1-1; D not resolved. Germline values: CDR1 MDHEN, CDR2 SYDVKM. CDR3 length: 14 amino acids. The V end lost 0 bases, the J end lost 2 bases, and 7 bases lay between the germline ends. CDR3 in amino acids: CASSLWAENTEAFF. CDR3 in DNA: TGTGCCAGCAGTTTATGGGCGGAAAACACTGAAGCTTTCTTT. The full variable domain, rest sourced from reference TRBV28 and TRBJ1-1, is DVKVTQSSRYLVKRTGEKVFLECVQDMDHENMFWYRQDPGLGLRLIYFSYDVKMKEKGDIPEGYSVSREKKERFSLILESASTNQTSMYLCASSLWAENTEAFFGQGTRLTVV.

This clone was recorded once. The V gene is TRBV6-4, the J gene TRBJ1-4; tentative D call: TRBD1 (5 bases). V shed 0 bases and J shed 7 bases, with 12 bases lying between them. CDR1 is MRHNA and CDR2 is SNTAGT in the germline V gene. The length of the CDR3 is 15 residues. The CDR3 protein is CASSDSMGRGEKLFF. The CDR3 DNA reads TGTGCCAGCAGTGACTCGATGGGGCGCGGTGAAAAACTGTTTTTT.

The chain carries TRBV27 and TRBJ2-2; D is uncertain. CDR1 and CDR2 (germline): MNHEY, SMNVEV (reference sequence). The ends were cut back, 2 bases at V and 4 bases at J, with 11 bases in the middle. The CDR3 has 15 amino acids. Written as DNA, the CDR3 is TGTGCCAGCAGTTTAGGCCCCCGTGGCACCGGGGAGCTGTTTTTT. This codes for CASSLGPRGTGELFF.

In its sample, this clone was seen once. The CDR3 loop reads CASSTGIPGIGYTF. The CDR3 region has the DNA TGTGCCAGTAGTACCGGGATCCCGGGGATTGGCTACACCTTC. The V and J genes are TRBV19 and TRBJ1-2; D remains ambiguous. The CDR3 runs to 14 residues. V lost 4 bases and J lost 7, with 16 bases in between. Germline CDR1 LNHDA, CDR2 SQIVND (reference sequence).

The genes are TRBV5-4 and TRBJ1-2, with TRBD1 matching over 9 bases. CDR1 and CDR2 from the germline V gene are SGHNT and YYREEE (reference sequence). Trimming cost V 5 bases and J 7 bases; bases outside gene matches: 9. The CDR3 has 14 residues. CDR3 protein: CASRLTGGMGGYTF. As DNA, the CDR3 is TGTGCCAGCAGGTTAACAGGGGGCATGGGTGGCTACACCTTC.

The rearrangement joins TRBV5-6 to TRBJ2-1, with TRBD2 identical over 9 bases. Looked up from germline, CDR1 is SGHDT and CDR2 is YYEEEE. Unmatched junction bases numbered 4, after V lost 0 bases and J lost 3 bases. This CDR3 comprises 16 residues. CDR3 amino acids: CASSLERGGDYNEQFF. CDR3 coding DNA: TGTGCCAGCAGCTTGGAGCGCGGGGGGGACTACAATGAGCAGTTCTTC.

The rearrangement joins TRBV5-1 to TRBJ1-2, with D uncertain. CDR1 and CDR2 from the germline V gene are SGHRS and YFSETQ. V lost 7 bases and J 7 bases, leaving 17 bases between the germline ends. The CDR3 is 13 residues long. The CDR3 DNA is TGCGCCAGCTCTGACGGCCTTCGGGGTGGCTACACCTTC. Translated, it gives CASSDGLRGGYTF.

CDR3 sequence (DNA): TGCGCCAGCAGCTTCCTTTCAACAGGAGAAGGCTCTGGAAACACCATATATTTT. It codes for CASSFLSTGEGSGNTIYF. The V gene is TRBV5-1, the J gene TRBJ1-3; weak D call: TRBD1 (5 bases). Trimming stripped 2 bases from V and 0 bases from J, with 18 bases between. The CDR3 spans 18 residues. Looked up from germline, CDR1 is SGHRS and CDR2 is YFSETQ.

V usage is TRBV4-1 and J usage is TRBJ1-3; D gene uncertain. Per germline, CDR1 MGHRA and CDR2 YSYEKL. This CDR3 has 11 amino acids. Trimming cost V 4 bases and J 4 bases, with 2 bases left between them. The CDR3 bases are TGCGCCAGCAGCCGGGGAAACACCATATATTTT. Its protein is CASSRGNTIYF.

This CDR3 reads CSLRTANYGYTF. The DNA of the CDR3 is TGCAGCTTGAGGACAGCTAACTATGGCTACACCTTC. The chain combines TRBV29-1 with TRBJ1-2; D is perhaps TRBD1 (6 bases). This CDR3 region has 12 residues. V shed 8 bases and J shed 0 bases, with 10 bases lying between them. Germline-derived CDR1 and CDR2 are SQVTM and ANQGSEA. The complete variable domain, with remaining parts taken from reference TRBV29-1 and TRBJ1-2, reads SAVISQKPSRDICQRGTSLTIQCQVDSQVTMMFWYRQQPGQSLTLIATANQGSEATYESGFVIDKFPISRPNLTFSTLTVSNMSPEDSSIYLCSLRTANYGYTFGSGTRLTVV.

The V and J genes are TRBV5-1 and TRBJ2-2; TRBD2 matches 8 bases. Trimming took 5 bases from V and 6 from J; bases not matched to a gene: 6. The CDR3 extends over 14 amino acids. CDR1 and CDR2 from the germline V gene are SGHRS and YFSETQ. This chain's CDR3 is CASRGSGTAGELFF. The DNA for the CDR3 is TGCGCCAGCAGGGGTAGCGGGACGGCCGGGGAGCTGTTTTTT.

V gene TRBV19 combines with J gene TRBJ2-6, with TRBD1 matching over 7 bases. This CDR3 is 16 amino acids long. In germline, CDR1 is LNHDA, CDR2 SQIVND (reference sequence). The V gene end was trimmed by 5 bases and the J gene end by 2 bases; junction bases not matched to a gene: 6. The CDR3 coding sequence is TGTGCCAGTAGTTCCCGACAGGGTCCTGGGGCCAACGTCCTGACTTTC. Translating it yields CASSSRQGPGANVLTF.

V is TRBV5-1 and J is TRBJ1-1, with D possibly TRBD1 on 5 matching bases. This CDR3 is 15 amino acids long. Trimming took off 0 bases at V and 6 bases at J, with 15 bases between the two ends. Per germline, CDR1 SGHRS and CDR2 YFSETQ. As DNA, the CDR3 is TGCGCCAGCAGCTTGGAGAGCCAGGGAGCGGCTGAAGCTTTCTTT. As protein: CASSLESQGAAEAFF.

The V call is TRBV7-9, the J call TRBJ2-7; D assignment may be TRBD1 or TRBD2 (6 bases each). Germline V gene lookup returns CDR1 SEHNR and CDR2 FQNEAQ (reference sequence). CDR3 size: 14 residues. V lost 3 bases and J lost 7, with 16 bases in between. CDR3 nucleotides: TGTGCCAGCAGCTTCGGACAGAGGGAGGTGGAGCAGTACTTC. Its protein product is CASSFGQREVEQYF.

CDR3 sequence: CASSQGLSGGRYGYTF. The CDR3 DNA is TGCGCCAGCAGCCAAGGACTTTCAGGAGGACGCTATGGCTACACCTTC. The genes are TRBV4-3 and TRBJ1-2; D remains ambiguous. The length of the CDR3 is 16 residues. Germline lookup yields CDR1 LGHNA and CDR2 YSLEER. Trimming removed 1 base from V and 4 bases from J, with 16 bases in between.

This sequence joins TRBV19 and TRBJ2-3; unclear D gene. V lost 6 bases and J lost 0, with 13 bases in between. Germline V gene data show CDR1 as LNHDA and CDR2 as SQIVND (reference sequence). CDR3 length: 15 amino acids. The CDR3 protein is CASSPLGYSTDTQYF. The CDR3 nucleotides are TGTGCCAGTAGCCCTTTAGGTTATAGCACAGATACGCAGTATTTT.

This chain connects TRBV18 to TRBJ1-1; D remains unclear. Trimming removed 2 bases at V and 5 bases at J, with 18 bases between. CDR1 KGHSH and CDR2 LQKENI come from the germline V gene. The CDR3 length is 16 residues. The DNA of the CDR3 is TGTGCCAGCTCACCATCAGAAGTGCGGGTGGGTACTGAAGCTTTCTTT. Translated: CASSPSEVRVGTEAFF.

The chain recombines TRBV5-4 with TRBJ2-1; D could derive from TRBD1 or TRBD2 (6 bases each). Trimming took 2 bases from V and 5 from J, leaving 11 bases between them. CDR1 is SGHNT, CDR2 YYREEE, per germline (reference sequence). CDR3 length: 14 residues. CDR3 DNA: TGTGCCAGCAGCTTAAGGGGGGCCGACAATGAGCAGTTCTTC. Protein sequence: CASSLRGADNEQFF.

This clone has a handful of counts. This chain uses TRBV7-9 with TRBJ2-1; 11 bases map to TRBD2. This CDR3 contains 19 residues. Germline CDR1 SEHNR, CDR2 FQNEAQ (reference sequence). V gave up 6 bases and J gave up 7 bases; unmatched junction bases: 20. As DNA, the CDR3 is TGTGCCAGCAGATTAAGGGCTAGCGGGGGGTTGGAGAAGAGGAATGAGCAGTTCTTC. This sequence encodes CASRLRASGGLEKRNEQFF.

The chain is built from TRBV12-5 and TRBJ2-5, with 8 bases that match TRBD2. The CDR3 is made up of 16 amino acids. CDR1 is LGHNT and CDR2 is FRNRAP in the germline V gene. The trim removed 7 bases at V and 2 bases at J, leaving 12 bases unmatched. This chain's CDR3 is CASAPGGTRAQETQYF. In DNA, the CDR3 is TGTGCTAGTGCCCCGGGGGGGACGAGAGCGCAAGAGACCCAGTACTTC. The full variable domain, rest sourced from reference TRBV12-5 and TRBJ2-5, is DARVTQTPRHKVTEMGQEVTMRCQPILGHNTVFWYRQTMMQGLELLAYFRNRAPLDDSGMPKDRFSAEMPDATLATLKIQPSEPRDSAVYFCASAPGGTRAQETQYFGPGTRLLVL.

The chain links TRBV7-6 to TRBJ1-1; tentative D call: TRBD1 (5 bases). The germline V and J ends were trimmed by 4 bases and 2 bases, with 14 bases remaining between them. The germline gives CDR1 SGHVS, CDR2 FNYEAQ. The length of the CDR3 is 15 residues. The CDR3 sequence is CASSSVTGDNTEAFF. CDR3 in DNA: TGTGCCAGCAGCTCGGTGACGGGGGATAACACTGAAGCTTTCTTT.

V and J are TRBV5-4 and TRBJ1-1; D perhaps matches TRBD1 (5 bases). Deletions cut 4 bases from V and 4 bases from J, with 20 bases between. The length of the CDR3 is 16 residues. Per germline, CDR1 SGHNT and CDR2 YYREEE (reference sequence). This CDR3 reads CASSDGLTVGGTEAFF. CDR3 sequence (DNA): TGTGCCAGCAGCGACGGCTTGACAGTGGGCGGCACTGAAGCTTTCTTT.

This chain connects TRBV6-5 to TRBJ1-1; 7 nucleotides agree with TRBD1. Germline V lookup: CDR1 MNHEY, CDR2 SVGAGI. This CDR3 region has 13 residues. J gave up 4 bases and V 7 bases, and 6 bases lay outside the gene matches. This CDR3 is CASKTGSFTEAFF. CDR3 coding DNA: TGTGCCAGCAAGACAGGGTCCTTCACTGAAGCTTTCTTT.

This clone turned up a few times. This chain links TRBV6-4 with TRBJ2-2; 8 bases fit TRBD2. The germline V gene has CDR1 MRHNA and CDR2 SNTAGT. Trimming took 2 bases from V and 3 from J; bases not matched to a gene: 2. This CDR3 comprises 15 residues. CDR3 sequence (DNA): TGTGCCAGCAGTGACCCGGGACTAGACACCGGGGAGCTGTTTTTT. Amino acids: CASSDPGLDTGELFF.